A single sample gave rise to the 17 T cell receptor beta chains below, sequenced in a study of blood T cell repertoires in COVID-19. The table came from immunoSEQ multiplex PCR; TCRdb's copy has only in-frame clones and leaves some out. The data show 150,000 or so clones, approximately 92% seen once. The sequencing sample was made of peripheral blood. The receptors were gathered from a man aged 18 to 30 with COVID-19, enrolled during active disease.

This chain uses TRBV6-6 with TRBJ1-2, with 7 bases lining up with TRBD1. The germline gives CDR1 MNHNY, CDR2 SVGAGI (reference sequence). With V trimmed by 5 bases and J by 5 bases, 8 bases remained unmatched. The CDR3 contains 14 residues. This CDR3 is CASSPPGQTYGYTF. The DNA for the CDR3 is TGTGCCAGCAGTCCCCCGGGACAGACGTATGGCTACACCTTC.

This clone was counted a few times. The chain recombines TRBV9 with TRBJ2-2, with 10 bases matching TRBD1. Germline V gene lookup returns CDR1 SGDLS and CDR2 YYNGEE. This CDR3 has 15 residues. With 2 bases clipped from V and 10 bases from J, the junction kept 8 bases outside the gene matches. The CDR3 loop is CASSVRDRGSAELFF. CDR3 nucleotides: TGTGCCAGCAGCGTCCGGGACAGGGGTAGCGCGGAGCTGTTTTTT.

This clone was seen only once. The chain combines TRBV7-8 with TRBJ2-7, with 7 bases aligning to TRBD1. The CDR3 has 15 residues. Germline assignment: CDR1 SGHVS and CDR2 FQNEAQ. Unmatched junction bases numbered 8, after V lost 1 base and J lost 5 bases. The CDR3 sequence: CASSLDPGQFNEQYF. As DNA, the CDR3 is TGTGCCAGCAGCTTAGACCCGGGACAGTTTAACGAGCAGTACTTC.

The chain recombines TRBV28 with TRBJ2-7, with 12 bases fitting TRBD2. The CDR3 totals 15 residues. The V segment lost 6 bases and the J segment 5 bases; nucleotides outside the gene matches: 8. Germline CDR1 MDHEN, CDR2 SYDVKM. The CDR3 DNA sequence: TGTGCCAGCAGGCGAGGACTAGCGGGGTGGGACGAGCAGTACTTC. It yields the protein CASRRGLAGWDEQYF.

The rearrangement joins TRBV4-3 to TRBJ1-3; 7 bases are a match to TRBD1. The CDR3 spans 15 residues. V shed 2 bases, J shed 2 bases, and the junction held 3 bases outside the gene matches. Germline V gene lookup returns CDR1 LGHNA and CDR2 YSLEER. The CDR3 spells CASSQSTGAGNTIYF. The DNA of the CDR3 is TGCGCCAGCAGCCAATCAACAGGGGCTGGAAACACCATATATTTT.

The chain has TRBV12-5 and TRBJ2-3, with D perhaps matching TRBD1 (5 bases). This CDR3 is 13 amino acids long. V shed 4 bases and J shed 6 bases, with 11 bases lying between them. The germline gives CDR1 LGHNT, CDR2 FRNRAP. In DNA, the CDR3 is TGTGCTAGTGGTTGGGGCAGAAGGGATACGCAGTATTTT. Protein sequence: CASGWGRRDTQYF.

CDR3 coding DNA: TGTGCCAGCAGTTTATCTTGGAGGGTGGGCACTGAAGCTTTCTTT. It yields the protein CASSLSWRVGTEAFF. This chain connects TRBV27 to TRBJ1-1; D remains unclear. Germline-derived CDR1 and CDR2 are MNHEY and SMNVEV (reference sequence). V lost 0 bases to trimming and J lost 4 bases, with 12 bases between them. This CDR3 is built from 15 residues.

The chain uses TRBV7-3 and TRBJ2-1, with a weak D call TRBD2 (5 bases). Looked up from germline, CDR1 is SGHTA and CDR2 is FQGTGA. The CDR3 covers 17 residues. Between the trimmed V and J ends, which lost 5 bases and 6 bases, there was a span of 23 bases. The CDR3 DNA reads as TGTGCCAGCAGCCTAGCCCCCCCCAGCGCAAAGGGCAATGAGCAGTTCTTC. Its protein is CASSLAPPSAKGNEQFF. Full variable domain (missing parts from reference TRBV7-3 and TRBJ2-1): GAGVSQTPSNKVTEKGKYVELRCDPISGHTALYWYRQSLGQGPEFLIYFQGTGAADDSGLPNDRFFAVRPEGSVSTLKIQRTERGDSAVYLCASSLAPPSAKGNEQFFGPGTRLTVL.

The gene calls are TRBV23-1 and TRBJ2-7; 11 nucleotides align to TRBD1. TRBV23-1 is an ORF, and what it does is uncertain. J was trimmed by 2 bases and V by 3 bases; bases with no gene match: 6. The CDR3 is 16 amino acids. The CDR3 sequence is CASSHSGQGDTYEQYF. DNA for the CDR3: TGCGCCAGCAGTCACTCGGGACAGGGGGATACCTACGAGCAGTACTTC.

V and J are TRBV4-1 and TRBJ2-1; 12 nucleotides agree with TRBD2. The CDR3 runs to 17 residues. V shed 1 base and J 5 bases; nucleotides not matched to a gene: 6. From germline, CDR1 is MGHRA and CDR2 YSYEKL. The CDR3 here is CASSQVRLAGGNNEQFF. In DNA, the CDR3 is TGCGCCAGCAGCCAAGTCCGGCTAGCGGGGGGGAACAATGAGCAGTTCTTC.

In this sample, this clone turned up once. V gene TRBV12-3 or TRBV12-4 combines with J gene TRBJ2-3; unclear D gene. The CDR3 length is 12 residues. V was pared by 5 bases and J by 3 bases, with 6 bases between. This chain's CDR3 is CASSPRTDTQYF. CDR3 nucleotide sequence: TGTGCCAGCAGTCCGCGGACAGATACGCAGTATTTT.

This chain links TRBV4-2 with TRBJ2-1; 13 nucleotides agree with TRBD2. The CDR3 runs 15 residues. The V and J ends lost 0 bases and 15 bases, in that order; junction bases with no gene match: 8. Germline values: CDR1 LGHNA, CDR2 YNFKEQ. In DNA, the CDR3 is TGTGCCAGCAGCCAAGAGCTACTAGCGGGAGGGCCGGTGTTCTTC. It encodes CASSQELLAGGPVFF.

The chain links TRBV6-5 to TRBJ2-3; possible D gene TRBD2, 7 bases. The length of the CDR3 is 14 residues. Trimming took off 7 bases at V and 4 bases at J, with 15 bases between the two ends. Germline V gene sequence: CDR1 MNHEY, CDR2 SVGAGI. The CDR3 DNA follows: TGTGCCAGCAAGGTGGGGGGGGCGGCAGATACGCAGTATTTT. Translating it yields CASKVGGAADTQYF.

The chain links TRBV27 to TRBJ1-2; 11 positions match TRBD1. Trimming removed 5 bases from V and 4 bases from J; junction bases left unmatched: 6. The CDR3 sequence is 15 residues long. CDR1 and CDR2 from the germline V gene are MNHEY and SMNVEV (reference sequence). In DNA, the CDR3 is TGTGCCAGCAGTATGGGACAGGGGGAGGGCTATGGCTACACCTTC. It encodes CASSMGQGEGYGYTF.

This clone was found a few times. V and J are TRBV6-5 and TRBJ1-6, with no clear D. This CDR3 is 15 amino acids long. Per the germline V gene, CDR1 is MNHEY and CDR2 is SVGAGI. The V end lost 0 bases, the J end lost 3 bases, and 6 bases lay between the germline ends. CDR3 sequence reads: CASSYSGNYNSPLHF. For the CDR3, the DNA is TGTGCCAGCAGTTACTCGGGCAACTATAATTCACCCCTCCACTTT.

The chain employs TRBV24-1 and TRBJ2-1; TRBD2 matches at 14 bases. This CDR3 spans 14 amino acids. Trimming took 9 bases from V and 8 from J; bases not matched to a gene: 5. Germline V gene data show CDR1 as KGHDR and CDR2 as SFDVKD. CDR3 residues: CATSGTSGSDEQFF. CDR3 bases: TGTGCCACCTCCGGGACTAGCGGGAGTGATGAGCAGTTCTTC.

The V gene is TRBV10-3, the J gene TRBJ2-2; 11 positions match TRBD1. The CDR3 length is 16 residues. From germline, CDR1 is ENHRY and CDR2 SYGVKD. V lost 6 bases, J lost 6 bases, and 9 bases stayed unmatched. The CDR3 nucleotides are TGTGCCATCAGCTCCACCGGGGACAGGGGGGCCGGGGAGCTGTTTTTT. Translating it yields CAISSTGDRGAGELFF.